This T cell receptor beta chain derives from a study of blood T cell repertoires in COVID-19 (dated by TCRdb to the early 2020s). In terms of the full investigation: Samples from collaborators originated in the United States, Italy and Spain and spanned both the acute and convalescent phases of COVID-19. The material from the prospective study consisted of cDNA or gDNA derived from T cells, B-cell-depleted T cells, or PBMCs. Subjects who had been exposed to COVID-19, were actively infected with it, or had recovered from it provided the deeply sampled blood TCRbeta repertoires that made up the dataset. The repertoires were made available in a free public database intended to serve as a resource for research on the immune response to SARS-CoV-2. Samples were obtained from the ongoing ImmuneRACE study (first 160 participants) and from about 1,300 subjects provided by 6 global collaborators. Nearly every sample came with metadata listing a de-identified subject ID, COVID-19 status, age in years and sex. Where available, HLA class I and class II types were obtained from metadata supplied by the sample provider rather than from assay-based typing.

The CDR3 runs 17 amino acids, cysteine and phenylalanine included. The only DNA kept is the CDR3, 51 bases in frame from the first base. The junction shows trimming of 6 bases on V and 13 bases on J, and the gene matches do not reach 26 bases of it. The CDR1 and CDR2 encoded by the germline V gene are SGHAT and FQNNGV. Whole blood was collected in K2EDTA tubes by collaborating institutions according to the institutions' own protocols. For TCRbeta analysis, collaborator samples were shipped as frozen whole blood, as isolated PBMCs, or as DNA extracted from either sample type. As for this clone: The antigen it binds to is not known. No base qualities exist here, and no much larger clone lies one base off it.

The immunoSEQ Assay, a bias-controlled multiplex PCR, was used to amplify TCRbeta CDR3 regions from genomic DNA. Turning to the authors' computational methods: The number of nucleated cells in each sample was estimated from the amplification of reference gene primers within the assay. To quantify the absolute abundance of each unique TCRbeta CDR3 rearrangement, sequence reads were collapsed and filtered. Productive Simpson clonality was computed per sample as the square root of Simpson's diversity index over productive rearrangements. The table was pulled from immuneACCESS by TCRdb, which kept in-frame rearrangements only. Such tables lose some clones; where checked, under half of the loss comes from unresolved V genes, and the rest has no known cause. That table gives V, J and clone size, and the DNA gave D and trimming. Across this sample there are about 26,000 clones, with roughly 80% seen only once. The top ten hold approximately 23% of the sample.

Study-wide conclusions, independent of this receptor: The amount of clinical and demographic metadata varied by source and participant and was provided uncurated.

The chain joins TRBV11-2 to TRBJ2-5; TRBD2 aligns with 7 central bases. The clonotype was recovered from a human donor in a cohort sampled during active COVID-19. Sequencing used peripheral blood. DNA sequence: TGTGCCAGCAGTCCATCGTGGGGAGGAGCGGGGTCAAGTAGTCCGTACTTC. Its translation reads: CASSPSWGGAGSSSPYF.